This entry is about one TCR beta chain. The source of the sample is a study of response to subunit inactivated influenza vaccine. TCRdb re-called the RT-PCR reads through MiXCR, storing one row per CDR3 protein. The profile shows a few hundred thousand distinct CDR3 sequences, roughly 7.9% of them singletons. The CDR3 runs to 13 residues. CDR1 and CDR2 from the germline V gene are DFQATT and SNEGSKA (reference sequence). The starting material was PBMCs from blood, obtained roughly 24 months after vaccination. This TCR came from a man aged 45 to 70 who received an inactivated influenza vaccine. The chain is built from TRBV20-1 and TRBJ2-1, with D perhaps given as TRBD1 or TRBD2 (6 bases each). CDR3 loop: CSGGGSSYNEQFF. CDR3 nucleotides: TGCTCAGGAGGGGGTTCCTCCTACAATGAGCAGTTCTTC.